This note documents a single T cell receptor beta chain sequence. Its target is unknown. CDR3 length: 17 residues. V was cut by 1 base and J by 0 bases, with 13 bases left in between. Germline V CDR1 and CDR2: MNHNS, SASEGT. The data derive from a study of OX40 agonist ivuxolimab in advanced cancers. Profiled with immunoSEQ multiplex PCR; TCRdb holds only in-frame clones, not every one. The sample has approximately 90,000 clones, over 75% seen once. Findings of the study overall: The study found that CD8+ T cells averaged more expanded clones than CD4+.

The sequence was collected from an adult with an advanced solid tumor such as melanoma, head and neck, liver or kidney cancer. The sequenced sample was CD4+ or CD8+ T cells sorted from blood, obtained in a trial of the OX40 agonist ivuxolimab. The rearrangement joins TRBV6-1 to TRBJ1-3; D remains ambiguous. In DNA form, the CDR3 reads TGTGCCAGCAGTGAAGACGTTTTCGGGTCCTCTGGAAACACCATATATTTT. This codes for CASSEDVFGSSGNTIYF.